The TCR beta chain described here comes from a study of T cells in Graves' hyperthyroidism and ophthalmopathy. This CDR3 region has 13 residues. V lost 5 bases and J lost 6, with 12 bases in between. Researchers amplified the TCR beta CDR3 regions from RNA transcripts. Carried out on the TCR CDR3, a first-round RT-PCR used the HTBI primer set. TCRdb analysed the multiplex PCR reads with MiXCR anew, one entry per CDR3 protein. The table has about 610,000 distinct CDR3 sequences, 46% seen once. The chain links TRBV12-3 or TRBV12-4 to TRBJ2-3; the D gene is possibly TRBD1 (6 bases). This TCR was sampled from a woman between 18 and 29 years old with Graves' hyperthyroidism. The source material was peripheral blood or thyroid tissue (not recorded which). The CDR3 reads CASSPWTVDTQYF. CDR3 DNA: TGTGCCAGCAGTCCCTGGACAGTCGATACGCAGTATTTT.